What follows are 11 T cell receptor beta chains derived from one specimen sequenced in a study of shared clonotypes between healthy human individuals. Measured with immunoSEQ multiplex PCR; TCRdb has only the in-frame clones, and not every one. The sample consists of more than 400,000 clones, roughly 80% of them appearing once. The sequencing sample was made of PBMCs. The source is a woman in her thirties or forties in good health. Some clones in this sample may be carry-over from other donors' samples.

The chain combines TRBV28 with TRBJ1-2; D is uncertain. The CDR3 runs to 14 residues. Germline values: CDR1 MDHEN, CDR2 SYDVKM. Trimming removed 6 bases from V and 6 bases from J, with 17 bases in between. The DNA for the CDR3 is TGTGCCAGCAGCCTCCTTGTCAATTGGGATGGCTACACCTTC. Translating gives CASSLLVNWDGYTF.

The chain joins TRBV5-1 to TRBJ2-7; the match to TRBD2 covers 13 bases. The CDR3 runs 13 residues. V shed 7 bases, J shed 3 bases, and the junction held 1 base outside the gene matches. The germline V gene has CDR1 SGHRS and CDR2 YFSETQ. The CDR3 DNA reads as TGCGCCAGCCGGACTAGCGGGGGCTACGAGCAGTACTTC. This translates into CASRTSGGYEQYF.

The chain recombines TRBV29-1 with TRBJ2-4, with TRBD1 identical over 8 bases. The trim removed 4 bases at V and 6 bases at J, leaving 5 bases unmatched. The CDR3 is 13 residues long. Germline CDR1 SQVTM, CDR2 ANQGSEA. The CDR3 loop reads CSVADRGRNIQYF. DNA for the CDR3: TGCAGCGTTGCTGACAGGGGCAGAAACATTCAGTACTTC.

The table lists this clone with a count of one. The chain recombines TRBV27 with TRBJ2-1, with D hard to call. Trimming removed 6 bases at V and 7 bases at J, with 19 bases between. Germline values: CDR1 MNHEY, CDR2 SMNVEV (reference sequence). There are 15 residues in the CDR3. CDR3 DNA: TGTGCCAGCAGCCCGACTCCCCCTTCTTCTAATGAGCAGTTCTTC. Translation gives CASSPTPPSSNEQFF.

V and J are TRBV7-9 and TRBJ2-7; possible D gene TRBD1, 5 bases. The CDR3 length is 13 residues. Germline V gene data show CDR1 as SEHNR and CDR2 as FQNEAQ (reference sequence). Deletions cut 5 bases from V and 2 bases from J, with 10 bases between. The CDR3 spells CASSRQSTYEQYF. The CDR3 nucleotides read TGTGCCAGCAGCCGACAGTCTACCTACGAGCAGTACTTC.

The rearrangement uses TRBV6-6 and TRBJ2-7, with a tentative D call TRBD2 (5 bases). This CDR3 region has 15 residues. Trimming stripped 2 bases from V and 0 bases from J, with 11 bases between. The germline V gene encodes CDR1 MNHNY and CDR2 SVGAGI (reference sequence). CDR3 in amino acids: CASSYVASSSYEQYF. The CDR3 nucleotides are TGTGCCAGCAGTTACGTGGCTAGCAGCTCCTACGAGCAGTACTTC.

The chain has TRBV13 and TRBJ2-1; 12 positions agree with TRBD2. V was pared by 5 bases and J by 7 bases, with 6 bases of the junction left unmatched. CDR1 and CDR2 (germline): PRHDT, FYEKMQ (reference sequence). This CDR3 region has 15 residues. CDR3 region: CASSPLAGGPNEQFF. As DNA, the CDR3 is TGTGCCAGCAGCCCCCTAGCGGGAGGGCCTAATGAGCAGTTCTTC.

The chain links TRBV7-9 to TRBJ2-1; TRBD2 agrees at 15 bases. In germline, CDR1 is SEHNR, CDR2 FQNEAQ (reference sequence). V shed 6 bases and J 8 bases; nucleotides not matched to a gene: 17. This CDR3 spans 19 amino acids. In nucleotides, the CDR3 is TGTGCCAGCAGACGCAGGAACCCAGGACTAGCGGGAGGGCTGGATGAGCAGTTCTTC. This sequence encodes CASRRRNPGLAGGLDEQFF.

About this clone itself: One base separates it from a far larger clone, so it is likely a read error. The CDR3: CANSATGANYGYTF. The CDR3 DNA reads TGTGCCAACAGCGCGACAGGGGCGAACTATGGCTACACCTTC. V is TRBV9 and J is TRBJ1-2; 8 positions agree with TRBD1. The CDR3 loop spans 14 amino acids. The V gene's germline CDR1 is SGDLS and CDR2 YYNGEE.

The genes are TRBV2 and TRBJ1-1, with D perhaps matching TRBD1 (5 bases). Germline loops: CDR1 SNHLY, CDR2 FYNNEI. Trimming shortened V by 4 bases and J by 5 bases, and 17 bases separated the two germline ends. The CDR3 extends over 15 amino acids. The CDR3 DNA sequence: TGTGCCAGCAGTGTGGTCGAGGGCGGGGGGACTGAAGCTTTCTTT. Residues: CASSVVEGGGTEAFF.

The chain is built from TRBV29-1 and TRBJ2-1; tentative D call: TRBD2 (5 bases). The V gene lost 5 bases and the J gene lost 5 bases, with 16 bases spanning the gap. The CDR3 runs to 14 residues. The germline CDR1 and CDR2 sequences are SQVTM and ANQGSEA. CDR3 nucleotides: TGCAGCGTTCAAGGCACTAGAGATCACAATGAGCAGTTCTTC. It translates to CSVQGTRDHNEQFF.